This T cell receptor beta chain comes out of a study of radiotherapy plus CTLA-4 blockade in lung cancer. Regarding the study as a whole: In blood, TCR clones derived from the tumor expanded after radiotherapy plus ipilimumab.

The CDR3 loop spans 12 amino acids. Germline V gives CDR1 MDHEN, CDR2 SYDVKM. Trimming took 7 bases from V and 8 from J, leaving 14 bases between them. Remarks on this clone: Its antigen is unidentified.

Profiling relied on immunoSEQ multiplex PCR, and the TCRdb table lists in-frame clones only, not all of them. The sample holds more than 65,000 clones, less than 90% seen once. The source was peripheral blood, collected from a patient treated with radiotherapy plus ipilimumab. The origin of this receptor is a human donor with non-small cell lung cancer who had stable disease on radiotherapy plus ipilimumab. The gene calls are TRBV28 and TRBJ1-2; possibly TRBD1 for D (5 bases). The CDR3 reads CASTPGARGYTF. The CDR3, as DNA: TGTGCCAGCACCCCCGGGGCCAGAGGCTACACCTTC.